Below are 15 T cell receptor beta chains sequenced from a single sample in a study of T cell changes during pregnancy in multiple sclerosis. Sequenced by immunoSEQ multiplex PCR; TCRdb stores in-frame clones only, minus some. The data contain 90,000 or so clones, 91% of them singletons. The input for sequencing was PBMCs, taken in the first trimester of pregnancy. The receptors derive from a female donor in good health, serving as a control in a pregnancy study. Some clones in this sample may be carry-over from other donors' samples.

The rearrangement uses TRBV5-6 and TRBJ2-7, with TRBD2 identical over 12 bases. The CDR3 spans 15 residues. With V trimmed by 4 bases and J by 6 bases, 8 bases remained unmatched. CDR1 SGHDT and CDR2 YYEEEE come from the germline V gene. The CDR3 DNA reads TGTGCCAGCAGCCCCCGACTAGCGGGGGAGGGCGAGCAGTACTTC. Amino acids: CASSPRLAGEGEQYF.

The V gene is TRBV7-2, the J gene TRBJ1-5; possibly TRBD1 for D (5 bases). Germline assignment: CDR1 SGHTA and CDR2 FQGNSA. The CDR3 sequence is 16 residues long. V was pared by 2 bases and J by 3 bases, with 14 bases between. The CDR3 loop reads CASSLTWGVPNQPQHF. The CDR3 DNA is TGTGCCAGCAGCTTAACATGGGGGGTTCCCAATCAGCCCCAGCATTTT. The full variable domain, rest sourced from reference TRBV7-2 and TRBJ1-5, is GAGVSQSPSNKVTEKGKDVELRCDPISGHTALYWYRQSLGQGLEFLIYFQGNSAPDKSGLPSDRFSAERTGGSVSTLTIQRTQQEDSAVYLCASSLTWGVPNQPQHFGDGTRLSIL.

The CDR3 here is CASSINSGSHEQYF. Here the CDR3 DNA reads TGTGCCAGTAGTATTAATAGCGGGTCTCACGAGCAGTACTTC. V is TRBV19 and J is TRBJ2-7; TRBD2 agrees at 7 bases. CDR3 length: 14 residues. Germline values: CDR1 LNHDA, CDR2 SQIVND (reference sequence). V shed 3 bases, J shed 5 bases, and the junction held 7 bases outside the gene matches. Together with reference TRBV19 and TRBJ2-7, the CDR3 gives the full variable domain: DGGITQSPKYLFRKEGQNVTLSCEQNLNHDAMYWYRQDPGQGLRLIYYSQIVNDFQKGDIAEGYSVSREKKESFPLTVTSAQKNPTAFYLCASSINSGSHEQYFGPGTRLTVT.

The chain has TRBV6-6 and TRBJ1-2; TRBD1 agrees at 7 bases. Germline-derived CDR1 and CDR2 are MNHNY and SVGAGI (reference sequence). Trimming cost V 10 bases and J 5 bases; bases outside gene matches: 7. The CDR3 is 12 amino acids. The CDR3 sequence is CATEGQLYGYTF. The CDR3 coding sequence is TGTGCCACCGAGGGACAGCTGTATGGCTACACCTTC.

The count of this clone is one. The CDR3 loop is CASSFIAGQGEKLFF. The CDR3 DNA sequence: TGTGCCAGCAGCTTCATAGCAGGACAGGGTGAAAAACTGTTTTTT. V gene TRBV11-2 combines with J gene TRBJ1-4; TRBD1 aligns across 8 bases. V lost 3 bases, J lost 7 bases, and 7 bases stayed unmatched. Germline assignment: CDR1 SGHAT and CDR2 FQNNGV. The CDR3 loop spans 15 amino acids.

The rearrangement joins TRBV29-1 to TRBJ1-2, with 10 bases fitting TRBD1. V dropped 8 bases and J dropped 8; count of bases not matched to a gene: 11. CDR3 length: 13 amino acids. Germline-derived CDR1 and CDR2 are SQVTM and ANQGSEA. Here the CDR3 reads CSIIRQGAKGYTF. CDR3 bases: TGCAGCATCATTCGACAGGGGGCGAAGGGCTACACCTTC.

This chain joins TRBV5-6 and TRBJ1-2; tentative D call: TRBD1 (5 bases). The V end lost 0 bases, the J end lost 8 bases, and 11 bases lay between the germline ends. Germline values: CDR1 SGHDT, CDR2 YYEEEE. This CDR3 is built from 13 residues. The CDR3, as DNA: TGTGCCAGCAGCTTGGCCGGGCAGGGCGGCTACACCTTC. Encoded protein: CASSLAGQGGYTF.

This chain joins TRBV11-2 and TRBJ2-2; 14 positions agree with TRBD2. The CDR3 has 14 residues. The V and J ends lost 6 bases and 6 bases, in that order; junction bases with no gene match: 0. The V gene's germline CDR1 is SGHAT and CDR2 FQNNGV. CDR3 nucleotides: TGTGCCAGCAGGGGACTAGCGGGAGCCGGGGAGCTGTTTTTT. Amino acids: CASRGLAGAGELFF.

This rearrangement joins TRBV23-1 to TRBJ1-2, with 9 bases identical to TRBD1. TRBV23-1 is flagged as an ORF with uncertain function. The V segment lost 0 bases and the J segment 0 bases; nucleotides outside the gene matches: 11. The CDR3 is 19 amino acids. The CDR3 protein is CASSQSGQGTNWANYGYTF. The CDR3 DNA sequence: TGCGCCAGCAGTCAATCGGGACAGGGAACCAATTGGGCTAACTATGGCTACACCTTC.

This rearrangement joins TRBV21-1 to TRBJ2-4; TRBD1 is the table's D call, not checked against the DNA. TRBV21-1 corresponds to a pseudogene. There are 17 residues in the CDR3. CDR3 sequence reads: CASTTYPGQLAKNIQYF. DNA of the CDR3: TGTGCCAGCACCACATATCCGGGACAGCTAGCCAAAAACATTCAGTACTTC.

This chain uses TRBV27 with TRBJ2-3, with D uncertain. This CDR3 comprises 14 residues. Deletions cut 5 bases from V and 5 bases from J, with 14 bases between. Germline V gene sequence: CDR1 MNHEY, CDR2 SMNVEV (reference sequence). The CDR3 sequence: CASSPRRAGDTQYF. CDR3 nucleotides: TGTGCCAGCAGTCCCCGGCGCGCAGGAGATACGCAGTATTTT.

This clone was recorded once. The rearrangement uses TRBV7-9 and TRBJ1-2, with a weak D call TRBD1 (5 bases). The ends were cut back, 1 base at V and 7 bases at J, with 13 bases in the middle. The germline V gene encodes CDR1 SEHNR and CDR2 FQNEAQ (reference sequence). The CDR3 loop spans 14 amino acids. DNA for the CDR3: TGTGCCAGCAGCTTAGGGGGCGAGGTCTCTGGCTACACCTTC. Translating gives CASSLGGEVSGYTF.

The chain couples TRBV21-1 to TRBJ1-5. TRBV21-1 is a listed pseudogene. This CDR3 comprises 11 residues. As DNA, the CDR3 is TGTGCCAGCATCCTGTATCAGCCCCAGCATTTT. As protein: CASILYQPQHF.

The chain has TRBV5-1 and TRBJ2-3; D is unclear. V was shortened by 3 bases and J by 1 base, with 12 bases between the two germline ends. Looked up from germline, CDR1 is SGHRS and CDR2 is YFSETQ. There are 15 residues in the CDR3. As DNA, the CDR3 is TGCGCCAGCAGCTCCCGGAGTTTCGGCACAGATACGCAGTATTTT. As protein: CASSSRSFGTDTQYF.

The V call is TRBV9, the J call TRBJ1-4, with 7 bases fitting TRBD1. This CDR3 is 17 amino acids long. Germline assignment: CDR1 SGDLS and CDR2 YYNGEE. Trimming cost V 4 bases and J 0 bases; bases outside gene matches: 9. Here the CDR3 DNA reads TGTGCCAGCAGCTCCCACCACGGACAGGCAACTAATGAAAAACTGTTTTTT. As protein: CASSSHHGQATNEKLFF. Full variable domain (rest looked up from reference TRBV9 and TRBJ1-4): DSGVTQTPKHLITATGQRVTLRCSPRSGDLSVYWYQQSLDQGLQFLIQYYNGEERAKGNILERFSAQQFPDLHSELNLSSLELGDSALYFCASSSHHGQATNEKLFFGSGTQLSVL.